The entry below describes one TCR beta chain. Its antigen is undetermined. At baseline, cycle 4 day 1, and cycle 7 day 1, blood was sampled. This sample stems from a study of OX40 agonist ivuxolimab in advanced cancers. Study-level findings and limits: Normalized T-cell clonal expansion was also low in some nonresponders. Compared with others, partial responders at 0.1-3.0 mg/kg displayed clonal expansion among the lowest.

The repertoire was sequenced with immunoSEQ multiplex PCR; TCRdb's copy has only in-frame clones and lacks some. Here the sample spans tens of thousands of clones, about 82% being singletons. The material sequenced was CD4+ or CD8+ T cells sorted from blood, taken in a trial of the OX40 agonist ivuxolimab. The sequence derives from an adult with an advanced solid tumor such as melanoma, head and neck, liver or kidney cancer.

CDR3 coding DNA: TGTGCCTGCTCTGCGGGGAGAGACCAGCCCCAGCATTTT. Translation gives CACSAGRDQPQHF. The chain is built from TRBV30 and TRBJ1-5; no clear D gene. Trimming removed 6 bases from V and 7 bases from J, with 16 bases in between. The CDR3 is 13 amino acids. Germline assignment: CDR1 GTSNPN and CDR2 SVGIG (reference sequence).